The source of this TCR beta chain is a study of blood T cell repertoires in COVID-19 (TCRdb year 2020). Some background on the complete study: Samples from collaborators originated in the United States, Italy and Spain and spanned both the acute and convalescent phases of COVID-19. Samples were obtained from the ongoing ImmuneRACE study (first 160 participants) and from 1,000 to 1,500 subjects provided by 6 global collaborators. Deeply sampled blood TCRbeta repertoires from subjects exposed to, actively infected with, or recovered from COVID-19 were included in the dataset. The material from the prospective study consisted of cDNA or gDNA derived from T cells, B-cell-depleted T cells, or PBMCs. Nearly every sample came with metadata listing a de-identified subject ID, COVID-19 status, age in years and sex. The repertoires were released in a freely available public database intended as a resource for research on the immune response to SARS-CoV-2. Where available, HLA class I and class II types were obtained from metadata supplied by the sample provider rather than from assay-based typing. What the authors observed across the whole study: The quantity of clinical and demographic metadata differed by source and by participant and was supplied without curation.

TCRbeta CDR3 regions were amplified from genomic DNA by means of the immunoSEQ Assay, a bias-controlled multiplex PCR. The paper's processing steps were these. Nucleated cell counts per sample were estimated from amplification of reference gene primers within the assay. To quantify the absolute abundance of each unique TCRbeta CDR3 rearrangement, sequence reads were collapsed and filtered. Productive Simpson clonality was computed per sample as the square root of Simpson's diversity index over productive rearrangements. TCRdb mirrors the immuneACCESS table, restricted to in-frame sequences. Some clones are absent from its copies; in checked studies, under half trace to an unresolved V gene, and the reason for the others is unknown. The DNA was the basis for D and trimming; V, J and clone size are from that table. The table for this sample lists 150,000 to 200,000 clones; about 80% of them were counted only once. The top ten clones comprise 3% to 3.5% of the sample.

The V end gives up 3 bases and the J end 7 bases, leaving 5 bases in the junction not matched to a gene. The germline V gene yields MNHNS for CDR1 and SASEGT for CDR2. The CDR3 spans 15 residues, from the cysteine through the phenylalanine. The CDR3 DNA has 45 bases and is translated from base 1. As concerns this clone: It has no known antigen specificity. No base-level quality is on record; no much larger clone is a single base apart.

Participants in the prospective study were aged about 18 to 90 years, lived in under 30 United States geographic areas, and enrolled through a virtual design. To assign participants to cohorts, the prospective study relied on clinical history that participants themselves reported in a screening survey and a study questionnaire. Recovered participants in ImmuneRACE Cohort 3 were defined as having two consecutive negative NP/OP PCR tests, clearance from a healthcare professional, or resolution of symptoms. In the prospective study, mobile phlebotomists collected whole blood, serum and a nasopharyngeal or oropharyngeal swab from each participant. Additional blood draws and questionnaires over a roughly two-month period could optionally be provided by prospective study participants. Prospective study blood samples were shipped either frozen or at room temperature before DNA extraction.

The source material was PBMCs or T cells enriched from blood (not recorded which). The sequence joins TRBV6-1 to TRBJ2-2; the junction holds 10 bases that match TRBD1. The TCR originated in a woman between 55 and 75 years old who had recovered from COVID-19. The DNA sequence is given as TGTGCCAGCAGTGATAAGGGACAGGGGAGCGGGGAGCTGTTTTTT. It encodes CASSDKGQGSGELFF.